This TCR beta chain was identified during a study of OX40 agonist ivuxolimab in advanced cancers. Whole-study context: Patients received ivuxolimab, an intravenous treatment, every 2 weeks at 0.01 to 10 mg/kg.

Overall study findings and caveats: CD4+ and CD8+ blood T cells expanded clonally by week 6 at 0.1 to 3.0 mg/kg.

A history of autoimmune disease or systemic immunosuppression excluded patients. Only one count was recorded for this clone. Its antigen is undetermined. The CDR3 spans 14 residues. Looked up from germline, CDR1 is SGDLS and CDR2 is YYNGEE. V lost 2 bases and J lost 3; bases outside the gene matches: 4. This table comes from immunoSEQ multiplex PCR, and its TCRdb copy is limited to in-frame clones, with some not included. The sample shows approximately 60,000 clones, roughly 89% of them seen only once. The source material was CD4+ or CD8+ T cells sorted from blood, sampled in a trial of the OX40 agonist ivuxolimab. The TCR sequence derives from an adult with an advanced solid tumor such as melanoma, head and neck, liver or kidney cancer. V gene TRBV9 combines with J gene TRBJ1-2, with 7 bases that match TRBD1. The CDR3, as DNA: TGTGCCAGCAGCGTCTCTGACAGGGACTATGGCTACACCTTC. Its protein is CASSVSDRDYGYTF.